This TCR beta chain stems from a study of blood T cell repertoires in COVID-19 (dated by TCRdb to 2020 to 2021). For the study in its entirety: Samples covering the acute and convalescent phases of COVID-19 were provided by collaborators in the United States, Italy and Spain. The prospective study material was composed of cDNA or gDNA derived from T cells, B-cell-depleted T cells, or PBMCs. Deeply sampled blood TCRbeta repertoires from subjects exposed to, actively infected with, or recovered from COVID-19 were included in the dataset. The repertoires were made available in a free public database intended to serve as a resource for research on the immune response to SARS-CoV-2. The samples were drawn from the first 160 participants of the ongoing ImmuneRACE study and from 1,254 subjects provided by 6 global collaborators. Nearly every sample came with metadata listing a de-identified subject ID, COVID-19 status, age in years and sex. Where available, HLA class I and class II types were obtained from metadata supplied by the sample provider rather than from assay-based typing.

From the cysteine up to the phenylalanine, the CDR3 has a length of 13 residues. The kept DNA is CDR3 alone, 39 bases in frame from the first base. Between the V and J ends, shortened by 0 bases and 4 bases respectively, the junction contains 6 bases. CDR1 and CDR2 (MNHEY, SVGAGI) derive from the germline V gene. The collaborating institutions used their own protocols to collect whole blood in K2EDTA tubes. For TCRbeta analysis, collaborators shipped samples as frozen whole blood, isolated PBMCs, or DNA extracted from either of those sample types. Findings and caveats that apply to the study as a whole: Clinical and demographic metadata were provided uncurated, with the amount varying by source and participant.

In this sample, this clone turned up once. No cognate antigen has been identified for it. It has no much larger one-base neighbor in the sample; base qualities were not kept. The immunoSEQ Assay, a bias-controlled multiplex PCR, was used to amplify TCRbeta CDR3 regions from genomic DNA. The original pipeline was this. The number of nucleated cells in each sample was estimated by amplification of reference gene primers within the assay. To quantify the absolute abundance of each unique TCRbeta CDR3 rearrangement, sequence reads were collapsed and filtered. For each sample, productive Simpson clonality was calculated as the square root of Simpson's diversity index across productive rearrangements. This is the immuneACCESS table as TCRdb keeps it, with only in-frame sequences that have V and J called. A part of the clones is gone; compared with another copy, unresolved V genes explain less than half, and the rest is unexplained. That table supplies the V and J calls and clone size; D and trimming were determined from the DNA. A total of some 91,000 clones appear in this sample, 90% of them only once. Of the sample, about 1.8% falls within the top ten clones.

The clonotype comes from a man aged 55 to 70 with acute or convalescent COVID-19. This receptor chain uses TRBV6-5 and TRBJ1-2; the D segment cannot be called with confidence. Sample: peripheral blood. The nucleotide sequence reads as follows: TGTGCCAGCAGTTACTCAGGGAGCTATGGCTACACCTTC. This codes for CASSYSGSYGYTF.